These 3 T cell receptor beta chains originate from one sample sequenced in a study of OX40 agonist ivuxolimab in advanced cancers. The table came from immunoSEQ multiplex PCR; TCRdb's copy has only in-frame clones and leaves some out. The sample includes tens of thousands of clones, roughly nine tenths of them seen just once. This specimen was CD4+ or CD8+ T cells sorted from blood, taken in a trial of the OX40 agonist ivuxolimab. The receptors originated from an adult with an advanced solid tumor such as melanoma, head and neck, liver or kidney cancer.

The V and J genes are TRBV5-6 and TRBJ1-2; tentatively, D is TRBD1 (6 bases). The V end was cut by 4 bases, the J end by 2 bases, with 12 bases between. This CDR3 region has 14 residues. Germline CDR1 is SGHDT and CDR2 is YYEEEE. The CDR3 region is CASSKRTANYGYTF. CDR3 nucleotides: TGTGCCAGCAGCAAAAGGACAGCGAACTATGGCTACACCTTC.

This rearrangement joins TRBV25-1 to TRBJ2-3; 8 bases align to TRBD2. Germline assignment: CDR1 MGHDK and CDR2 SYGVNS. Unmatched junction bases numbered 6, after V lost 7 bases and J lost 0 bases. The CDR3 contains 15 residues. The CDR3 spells CASTDSGASTDTQYF. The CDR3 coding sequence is TGTGCCAGCACGGATAGCGGGGCGAGCACAGATACGCAGTATTTT. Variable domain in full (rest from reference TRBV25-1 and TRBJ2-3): EADIYQTPRYLVIGTGKKITLECSQTMGHDKMYWYQQDPGMELHLIHYSYGVNSTEKGDLSSESTVSRIRTEHFPLTLESARPSHTSQYLCASTDSGASTDTQYFGPGTRLTVL.

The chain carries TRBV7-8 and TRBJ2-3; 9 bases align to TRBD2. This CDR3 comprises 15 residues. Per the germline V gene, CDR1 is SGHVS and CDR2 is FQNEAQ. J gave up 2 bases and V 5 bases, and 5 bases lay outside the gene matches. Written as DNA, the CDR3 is TGTGCCAGCAGCGGGCGGGAGGGCCCCACAGATACGCAGTATTTT. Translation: CASSGREGPTDTQYF. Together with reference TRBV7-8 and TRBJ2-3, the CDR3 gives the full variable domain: GAGVSQSPRYKVAKRGQDVALRCDPISGHVSLFWYQQALGQGPEFLTYFQNEAQLDKSGLPSDRFFAERPEGSVSTLKIQRTQQEDSAVYLCASSGREGPTDTQYFGPGTRLTVL.